One sample yielded the 13 T cell receptor beta chains listed below, sequenced in a study of blood T cell repertoires in COVID-19. Produced via immunoSEQ multiplex PCR; TCRdb's table is partial and in-frame only. This sample has some 99,000 clones; around 80% occur once, and the top ten carry 4% to 5.5%. The sample was peripheral blood. The receptors shown here come from a human donor in a cohort sampled during active or convalescent COVID-19.

The rearrangement uses TRBV15 and TRBJ2-7; D perhaps matches TRBD1 (6 bases). Germline V gene lookup returns CDR1 LNHNV and CDR2 YYDKDF (reference sequence). Trimming removed 2 bases at V and 4 bases at J, with 9 bases between. CDR3 length: 13 amino acids. The CDR3 DNA follows: TGTGCCACCAGCAGAAACGGACAGTACGAGCAGTACTTC. It translates to CATSRNGQYEQYF.

The V call is TRBV5-4, the J call TRBJ1-6, with TRBD1 identical over 7 bases. V shed 0 bases, J shed 7 bases, and the junction held 4 bases outside the gene matches. This CDR3 region has 15 residues. From germline, CDR1 is SGHNT and CDR2 YYREEE (reference sequence). The CDR3 sequence is CASSLGDRVNSPLHF. The CDR3 bases are TGTGCCAGCAGCTTGGGTGACAGGGTAAATTCACCCCTCCACTTT.

The rearrangement uses TRBV18 and TRBJ2-1; unclear D gene. Trimming took 1 base from V and 9 from J, leaving 7 bases between them. Per germline, CDR1 KGHSH and CDR2 LQKENI. CDR3 length: 12 amino acids. The CDR3 reads CASSPRVFEQFF. CDR3 coding DNA: TGTGCCAGCTCACCACGCGTGTTTGAGCAGTTCTTC.

The genes are TRBV6-5 and TRBJ2-7; D may be TRBD2 (6 bases). V lost 9 bases and J lost 3, with 12 bases in between. This CDR3 comprises 12 residues. The germline V gene encodes CDR1 MNHEY and CDR2 SVGAGI. The CDR3 here is CASSLGGYEQYF. In DNA, the CDR3 is TGTGCCAGTTCCCTGGGGGGCTACGAGCAGTACTTC.

This clone was counted a single time. This chain links TRBV15 with TRBJ2-1; TRBD2 aligns across 9 bases. From germline, CDR1 is LNHNV and CDR2 YYDKDF (reference sequence). Trimming cost V 4 bases and J 8 bases; bases outside gene matches: 12. The CDR3 consists of 16 residues. CDR3 DNA sequence: TGTGCCACCAGCACGCGACGGGCTAGCGGGGTGGATGAGCAGTTCTTC. It encodes CATSTRRASGVDEQFF. The whole variable domain, remainder taken from reference TRBV15 and TRBJ2-1, is DAMVIQNPRYQVTQFGKPVTLSCSQTLNHNVMYWYQQKSSQAPKLLFHYYDKDFNNEADTPDNFQSRRPNTSFCFLDIRSPGLGDTAMYLCATSTRRASGVDEQFFGPGTRLTVL.

This clone was picked up many times. The chain is built from TRBV19 and TRBJ1-2; perhaps TRBD1 as D (6 bases). Deletions cut 10 bases from V and 2 bases from J, with 14 bases between. The CDR3 loop spans 13 amino acids. Germline V gene data show CDR1 as LNHDA and CDR2 as SQIVND (reference sequence). The CDR3 loop is CATKQGPNYGYTF. In DNA form, the CDR3 reads TGTGCCACCAAACAGGGACCGAACTATGGCTACACCTTC.

This rearrangement joins TRBV7-9 to TRBJ2-7; D perhaps matches TRBD1 (6 bases). Deletions cut 2 bases from V and 2 bases from J, with 13 bases between. The CDR3 is 15 amino acids. Germline V lookup: CDR1 SEHNR, CDR2 FQNEAQ (reference sequence). The CDR3 reads CASSLYAGVAYEQYF. DNA for the CDR3: TGTGCCAGCAGCTTATATGCAGGGGTAGCCTACGAGCAGTACTTC.

The chain uses TRBV5-1 and TRBJ1-2, with no clear D. Looked up from germline, CDR1 is SGHRS and CDR2 is YFSETQ. V shed 2 bases and J shed 1 base, with 12 bases lying between them. The CDR3 covers 15 residues. CDR3: CASSLAPQVNYGYTF. CDR3 DNA: TGCGCCAGCAGCTTAGCCCCTCAGGTTAACTATGGCTACACCTTC.

This chain joins TRBV15 and TRBJ2-3; D unresolved. The germline V gene has CDR1 LNHNV and CDR2 YYDKDF (reference sequence). V was pared by 4 bases and J by 1 base, with 6 bases between. There are 13 residues in the CDR3. CDR3 DNA: TGTGCCACCAGCACCCCGGGCACAGATACGCAGTATTTT. The encoded protein is CATSTPGTDTQYF.

This chain uses TRBV18 with TRBJ1-5; tentative D call: TRBD1 (6 bases). V lost 3 bases to trimming and J lost 3 bases, with 12 bases between them. CDR1 KGHSH and CDR2 LQKENI come from the germline V gene. The CDR3 spans 15 residues. Here the CDR3 DNA reads TGTGCCAGCTCACCCCGGGACATAAACAATCAGCCCCAGCATTTT. This codes for CASSPRDINNQPQHF.

This clone was recorded a few times. The rearrangement joins TRBV9 to TRBJ2-2; 15 bases are shared with TRBD2. Germline values: CDR1 SGDLS, CDR2 YYNGEE. The trim removed 3 bases at V and 1 base at J, leaving 1 base unmatched. This CDR3 has 17 residues. The CDR3 region is CASSAGLAGGNTGELFF. The CDR3, as DNA: TGTGCCAGCAGCGCGGGACTAGCGGGGGGGAACACCGGGGAGCTGTTTTTT.

The J gene is TRBJ1-4, the V gene TRBV4-3; the D gene is possibly TRBD1 (5 bases). The CDR3 has 16 residues. Trimming took 3 bases from V and 6 from J, leaving 17 bases between them. Germline loops: CDR1 LGHNA, CDR2 YSLEER. In nucleotides, the CDR3 is TGCGCCAGCAGCCAGGAAGGAGTGGGGCCCTATGAAAAACTGTTTTTT. This encodes CASSQEGVGPYEKLFF.

V gene TRBV30 combines with J gene TRBJ1-2; TRBD1 might be the D (5 bases). V lost 1 base, J lost 7 bases, and 13 bases lay in between. The CDR3 extends over 13 amino acids. The germline V gene has CDR1 GTSNPN and CDR2 SVGIG (reference sequence). DNA for the CDR3: TGTGCCTGGAGTGCAGGGATGCGACCTGGCTACACCTTC. Translated, it gives CAWSAGMRPGYTF.